One sample yielded the 27 T cell receptor beta chains listed below, sequenced in a study of T-cell reconstitution after alpha-beta-depleted transplantation in children. A TCRbeta library incorporating unique molecular identifiers was prepared. TCRdb reprocessed the PCR reads with MiXCR, giving one entry per CDR3 protein. The sample records about 610,000 distinct CDR3 sequences, 10% being singletons. Sample: PBMCs from the stem cell graft donor, taken from the stem cell graft. Receptor source: a human donor who donated a stem cell graft to a child with acute myeloid leukemia.

This clonotype has a handful of counts. The chain couples TRBV6-2 or TRBV6-3 to TRBJ2-1; D may be TRBD2 (6 bases). The V end was cut by 6 bases, the J end by 10 bases, with 19 bases between. Germline CDR1 reads MNHEY; CDR2 reads SVGEGT. The CDR3 loop spans 14 amino acids. CDR3 sequence (DNA): TGTGCCAGCAGGAACTCGGAGGGGCACGCGGAGCAGTTCTTC. Translated: CASRNSEGHAEQFF.

The rearrangement uses TRBV10-3 and TRBJ2-1; TRBD2 matches at 9 bases. V was pared by 0 bases and J by 5 bases, with 5 bases of the junction left unmatched. CDR3 size: 16 residues. The V gene's germline CDR1 is ENHRY and CDR2 SYGVKD. CDR3 DNA: TGTGCCATCAGTGAGTCGAGGTCTAGCGGGGACAATGAGCAGTTCTTC. This sequence encodes CAISESRSSGDNEQFF.

The chain links TRBV6-4 to TRBJ2-3; D remains ambiguous. The germline CDR1 and CDR2 sequences are MRHNA and SNTAGT. This CDR3 contains 13 residues. Trimming took 2 bases from V and 6 from J, leaving 9 bases between them. The CDR3, as DNA: TGTGCCAGCAGTGACAGGGTCAGGGATACGCAGTATTTT. It yields the protein CASSDRVRDTQYF.

There are a few counts of this clonotype. The chain is built from TRBV7-2 and TRBJ1-1; the D is unclear. CDR1 is SGHTA and CDR2 is FQGNSA in the germline V gene. The CDR3 is 13 residues long. Trimming took off 0 bases at V and 10 bases at J, with 12 bases between the two ends. This CDR3 reads CASSLAPLLRAFF. As DNA, the CDR3 is TGTGCCAGCAGCTTAGCGCCCCTTCTGAGAGCTTTCTTT. Full variable domain (outside the CDR3, taken from reference TRBV7-2 and TRBJ1-1): GAGVSQSPSNKVTEKGKDVELRCDPISGHTALYWYRQSLGQGLEFLIYFQGNSAPDKSGLPSDRFSAERTGGSVSTLTIQRTQQEDSAVYLCASSLAPLLRAFFGQGTRLTVV.

The rearrangement joins TRBV20-1 to TRBJ2-7; possibly TRBD2 for D (6 bases). The CDR3 is 13 amino acids. Germline V lookup: CDR1 DFQATT, CDR2 SNEGSKA (reference sequence). The ends were cut back, 6 bases at V and 2 bases at J, with 14 bases in the middle. CDR3 in DNA: TGCAGTGCGCGGGGCAGGTCAACCTACGAGCAGTACTTC. Protein: CSARGRSTYEQYF.

This clonotype appeared a few times. This chain links TRBV6-2 or TRBV6-3 with TRBJ2-5, with 8 positions matching TRBD2. The germline V gene has CDR1 MNHEY and CDR2 SVGEGT. The CDR3 is 13 residues long. V trimming: 6 bases; J trimming: 4 bases; junction bases outside the gene matches: 4. As DNA, the CDR3 is TGTGCCAGCAGCGGGAGGGCGGCAGAGACCCAGTACTTC. It codes for CASSGRAAETQYF.

The CDR3 DNA follows: TGTGCCAGCAGCCAAGCTAGGTTAGGAGAGCAGTTCTTC. Residues: CASSQARLGEQFF. V and J are TRBV4-2 and TRBJ2-1, with no clear D. Germline V gene sequence: CDR1 LGHNA, CDR2 YNFKEQ. The V and J ends lost 1 base and 10 bases respectively, with 11 bases between them. The CDR3 length is 13 residues.

This clonotype was recorded at least ten times. CDR3 loop: CASAWGRGRVTEAFF. The CDR3 DNA reads TGTGCCAGCGCCTGGGGCAGGGGTAGGGTCACTGAAGCTTTCTTT. This chain joins TRBV28 and TRBJ1-1; weak D call: TRBD1 (6 bases). V dropped 8 bases and J dropped 4 bases, with 20 bases sitting between them. The CDR3 is 15 amino acids. CDR1 is MDHEN and CDR2 is SYDVKM in the germline V gene.

The sample holds one count of this clonotype. The chain combines TRBV30 with TRBJ2-2; D not certain. Trimming shortened V by 4 bases and J by 2 bases, and 14 bases separated the two germline ends. The CDR3 is made up of 15 amino acids. Germline V gene data show CDR1 as GTSNPN and CDR2 as SVGIG (reference sequence). The CDR3 here is CAWTVGPINTGELFF. The CDR3 DNA is TGTGCCTGGACTGTTGGTCCGATCAACACCGGGGAGCTGTTTTTT.

The sample holds a few counts of this clonotype. CDR3 sequence reads: CARSTWTRNNEQFF. The CDR3, as DNA: TGTGCCAGATCCACCTGGACTAGGAACAATGAGCAGTTCTTC. J is TRBJ2-1 and V is TRBV19, with 7 bases matching TRBD2. The CDR3 covers 14 residues. From germline, CDR1 is LNHDA and CDR2 SQIVND (reference sequence). The V and J ends lost 9 bases and 5 bases, in that order; junction bases with no gene match: 10.

This clonotype came up many times. The rearrangement uses TRBV5-1 and TRBJ1-4; perhaps TRBD1 as D (6 bases). The CDR3 totals 16 residues. Trimming cost V 4 bases and J 0 bases, with 13 bases left between them. Germline V gene sequence: CDR1 SGHRS, CDR2 YFSETQ. CDR3 nucleotides: TGCGCCAGCAGCGACCTACGACAGGCAACTAATGAAAAACTGTTTTTT. It encodes CASSDLRQATNEKLFF.

This clonotype was detected many times. The chain joins TRBV25-1 to TRBJ2-5, with D perhaps being TRBD1 or TRBD2 (5 bases each). The CDR3 loop spans 13 amino acids. CDR1 and CDR2 (germline): MGHDK, SYGVNS. The ends were cut back, 7 bases at V and 9 bases at J, with 18 bases in the middle. Here the CDR3 DNA reads TGTGCCAGCACTGGACATCAAGGAGGAGCCCAGTACTTC. It specifies CASTGHQGGAQYF.

The chain recombines TRBV11-2 with TRBJ2-3, with 12 bases matching TRBD2. V was clipped by 5 bases and J by 2 bases; unmatched bases: 17. The CDR3 contains 20 residues. Germline CDR1 and CDR2: SGHAT and FQNNGV. The CDR3 DNA reads TGTGCCAGCAGCGGTCGACAGGGGGCGGGACTAGCGGGTCACACAGATACGCAGTATTTT. Translation: CASSGRQGAGLAGHTDTQYF.

This clonotype was seen a few times. The chain is built from TRBV7-6 and TRBJ2-5; the match to TRBD1 covers 7 bases. Germline trimming cut 1 base from V and 7 bases from J; bases unmatched to any gene: 9. Germline CDR1 SGHVS, CDR2 FNYEAQ. The CDR3 spans 15 residues. CDR3: CASSLGTPSGGTQYF. The CDR3 region has the DNA TGTGCCAGCAGCTTAGGGACACCTTCAGGGGGGACCCAGTACTTC.

This clonotype was seen many times. The rearrangement uses TRBV10-3 and TRBJ2-3; 7 positions agree with TRBD1. The CDR3 spans 13 residues. V trimming: 7 bases; J trimming: 3 bases; junction bases outside the gene matches: 4. Germline assignment: CDR1 ENHRY and CDR2 SYGVKD. The DNA for the CDR3 is TGTGCCATCAAGGGGGCGCCGACAGATACGCAGTATTTT. This codes for CAIKGAPTDTQYF.

The genes are TRBV7-9 and TRBJ2-7; 7 bases agree with TRBD1. Germline CDR1 reads SEHNR; CDR2 reads FQNEAQ (reference sequence). CDR3 length: 16 amino acids. Trimming removed 5 bases from V and 2 bases from J; junction bases left unmatched: 12. CDR3 region: CASSPNRQGRTYEQYF. CDR3 sequence (DNA): TGTGCCAGCAGCCCCAACCGACAGGGCAGGACCTACGAGCAGTACTTC. Using reference TRBV7-9 and TRBJ2-7 for the parts outside the CDR3, the full variable domain is DTGVSQNPRHKITKRGQNVTFRCDPISEHNRLYWYRQTLGQGPEFLTYFQNEAQLEKSRLLSDRFSAERPKGSFSTLEIQRTEQGDSAMYLCASSPNRQGRTYEQYFGPGTRLTVT.

The chain couples TRBV5-8 to TRBJ2-5; D gene ambiguous. The V end was cut by 7 bases, the J end by 5 bases, with 18 bases between. Germline V lookup: CDR1 SGHTS, CDR2 YDEGEE. CDR3 length: 14 residues. CDR3 DNA: TGTGCCAGCGGCCAGGTCACAACAGTGGAGACCCAGTACTTC. It encodes CASGQVTTVETQYF.

The rearrangement uses TRBV20-1 and TRBJ2-2, with 9 bases that match TRBD2. Germline V gives CDR1 DFQATT, CDR2 SNEGSKA (reference sequence). CDR3 length: 16 amino acids. CDR3 residues: CCFWASGAPGTGELFF. The CDR3 DNA follows: TGCTGCTTCTGGGCTAGCGGGGCCCCGGGCACCGGGGAGCTGTTTTTT.

The sample holds a few counts of this clonotype. This rearrangement joins TRBV9 to TRBJ2-5; D not resolved. V dropped 4 bases and J dropped 2 bases, with 15 bases sitting between them. The CDR3 spans 15 residues. From germline, CDR1 is SGDLS and CDR2 YYNGEE. The CDR3 bases are TGTGCCAGCAGCCTCCGGCCGGACGGGCAAGAGACCCAGTACTTC. This sequence encodes CASSLRPDGQETQYF.

This clonotype was picked up many times. The chain joins TRBV10-3 to TRBJ2-7; 10 nucleotides align to TRBD2. The length of the CDR3 is 14 residues. Germline CDR1 and CDR2: ENHRY and SYGVKD. V lost 7 bases to trimming and J lost 0 bases; unmatched junction nucleotides: 3. This chain's CDR3 is CAIKRTSGSYEQYF. In nucleotides, the CDR3 is TGTGCCATCAAACGGACTAGCGGCTCCTACGAGCAGTACTTC.

The chain is built from TRBV27 and TRBJ2-4; TRBD2 matches at 16 bases. The V gene end was trimmed by 5 bases and the J gene end by 0 bases; junction bases not matched to a gene: 1. The CDR3 runs to 17 residues. The germline CDR1 and CDR2 sequences are MNHEY and SMNVEV (reference sequence). The DNA for the CDR3 is TGTGCCAGCAGTGGGACTAGCGGGAGGGTAGCCAAAAACATTCAGTACTTC. It codes for CASSGTSGRVAKNIQYF.

This clonotype was seen only a few times. The gene calls are TRBV30 and TRBJ2-3, with 14 bases matching TRBD2. The trim removed 5 bases at V and 4 bases at J, leaving 2 bases unmatched. The germline CDR1 and CDR2 sequences are GTSNPN and SVGIG (reference sequence). CDR3 length equals 14 residues. CDR3 DNA sequence: TGTGCCTGGTCGGGACTAGCGGGAGCAGATACGCAGTATTTT. Encoded protein: CAWSGLAGADTQYF.

The CDR3 DNA sequence: TGTGCCAGCAGTTTAGGGGCTAGGGGGGACACTGAAGCTTTCTTT. Translation: CASSLGARGDTEAFF. V usage is TRBV27 and J usage is TRBJ1-1, with TRBD1 as a possible D gene (6 bases). Trimming removed 2 bases from V and 3 bases from J, with 13 bases in between. CDR3 length: 15 amino acids. The germline gives CDR1 MNHEY, CDR2 SMNVEV (reference sequence).

This sequence joins TRBV7-2 and TRBJ2-5; no firm D call. The CDR3 loop spans 15 amino acids. Trimming removed 5 bases at V and 0 bases at J, with 13 bases between. Germline V gene sequence: CDR1 SGHTA, CDR2 FQGNSA. DNA of the CDR3: TGTGCCAGCAGCCGATCGGCGGCGTACCAAGAGACCCAGTACTTC. It encodes CASSRSAAYQETQYF.

In nucleotides, the CDR3 is TGTGCCAGCAGCTTACCGGGACTAGCAGGCGAGCAGTACTTC. This codes for CASSLPGLAGEQYF. The chain joins TRBV3-1 to TRBJ2-7; TRBD2 matches at 9 bases. The junction had 8 bases not matched to a gene; V was cut back by 5 bases and J by 6 bases. The CDR3 runs to 14 residues. Germline CDR1 LGHDT, CDR2 YNNKEL (reference sequence).

This clonotype was seen more than once but under ten times. The chain carries TRBV6-2 or TRBV6-3 and TRBJ2-1; the match to TRBD2 covers 11 bases. This CDR3 has 13 amino acids. CDR1 MNHEY and CDR2 SVGEGT come from the germline V gene. J gave up 6 bases and V 9 bases, and 4 bases lay outside the gene matches. As DNA, the CDR3 is TGTGCCAGTACTAGCGGGAGCGGCAATGAGCAGTTCTTC. Its translation: CASTSGSGNEQFF.

This clonotype was seen more than once but under ten times. The CDR3 coding sequence is TGTGCCAGCTCACCAACTATGTACTCCGGGGAGCTGTTTTTT. Encoded protein: CASSPTMYSGELFF. The rearrangement links TRBV18 to TRBJ2-2; unclear D gene. Per the germline V gene, CDR1 is KGHSH and CDR2 is LQKENI. V was pared by 2 bases and J by 6 bases, with 10 bases between. This CDR3 contains 14 residues.